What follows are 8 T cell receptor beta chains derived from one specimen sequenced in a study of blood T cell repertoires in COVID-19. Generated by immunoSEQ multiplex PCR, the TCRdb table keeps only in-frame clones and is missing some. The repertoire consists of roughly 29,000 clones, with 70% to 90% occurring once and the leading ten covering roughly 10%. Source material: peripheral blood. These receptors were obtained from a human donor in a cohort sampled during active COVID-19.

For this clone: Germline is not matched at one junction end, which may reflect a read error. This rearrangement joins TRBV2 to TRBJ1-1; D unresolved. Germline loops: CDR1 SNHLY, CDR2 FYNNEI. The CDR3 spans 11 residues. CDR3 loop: CASKPNSEAFF. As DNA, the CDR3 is TGTGCCAGCAAACCGAACAGTGAAGCTTTCTTT.

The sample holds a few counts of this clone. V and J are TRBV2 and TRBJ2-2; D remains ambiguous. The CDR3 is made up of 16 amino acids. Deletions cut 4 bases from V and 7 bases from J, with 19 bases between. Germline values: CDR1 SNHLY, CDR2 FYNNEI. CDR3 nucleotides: TGTGCCAGCAGTGTCCTTGAGCGAGTAAATCTCGGGGAGCTGTTTTTT. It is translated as CASSVLERVNLGELFF.

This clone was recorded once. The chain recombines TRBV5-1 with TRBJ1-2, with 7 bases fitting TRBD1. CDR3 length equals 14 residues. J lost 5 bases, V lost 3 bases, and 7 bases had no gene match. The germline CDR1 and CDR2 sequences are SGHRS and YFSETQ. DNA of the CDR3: TGCGCCAGCAGCTCTACGGGACAGTCGTATGGCTACACCTTC. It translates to CASSSTGQSYGYTF. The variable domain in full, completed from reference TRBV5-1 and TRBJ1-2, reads KAGVTQTPRYLIKTRGQQVTLSCSPISGHRSVSWYQQTPGQGLQFLFEYFSETQRNKGNFPGRFSGRQFSNSRSEMNVSTLELGDSALYLCASSSTGQSYGYTFGSGTRLTVV.

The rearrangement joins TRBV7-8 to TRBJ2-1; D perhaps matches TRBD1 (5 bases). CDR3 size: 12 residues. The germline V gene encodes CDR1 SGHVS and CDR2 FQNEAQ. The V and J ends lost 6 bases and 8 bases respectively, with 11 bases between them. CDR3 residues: CASSYRGHEQFF. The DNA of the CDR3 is TGTGCCAGCAGTTATAGGGGCCATGAGCAGTTCTTC. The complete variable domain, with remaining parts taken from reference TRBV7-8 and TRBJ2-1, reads GAGVSQSPRYKVAKRGQDVALRCDPISGHVSLFWYQQALGQGPEFLTYFQNEAQLDKSGLPSDRFFAERPEGSVSTLKIQRTQQEDSAVYLCASSYRGHEQFFGPGTRLTVL.

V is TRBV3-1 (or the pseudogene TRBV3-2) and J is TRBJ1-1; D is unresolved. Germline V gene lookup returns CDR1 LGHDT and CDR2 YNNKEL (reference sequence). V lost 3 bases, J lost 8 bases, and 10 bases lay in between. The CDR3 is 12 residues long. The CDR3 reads CASSQGGIEAFF. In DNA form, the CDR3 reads TGTGCCAGCAGCCAGGGAGGGATAGAAGCTTTCTTT.

CDR3 in amino acids: CASSEPSLDRGYGYTF. CDR3 coding DNA: TGTGCCAGCAGTGAACCGAGCCTCGACAGGGGCTATGGCTACACCTTC. The rearrangement joins TRBV25-1 to TRBJ1-2; 8 bases are a match to TRBD1. CDR3 length: 16 amino acids. The germline V gene has CDR1 MGHDK and CDR2 SYGVNS. The J segment lost 4 bases and the V segment lost 2 bases, leaving 9 bases of the junction unmatched.

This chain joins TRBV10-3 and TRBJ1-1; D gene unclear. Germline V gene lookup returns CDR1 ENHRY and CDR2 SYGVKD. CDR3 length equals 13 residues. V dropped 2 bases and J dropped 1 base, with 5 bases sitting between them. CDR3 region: CAISETENTEAFF. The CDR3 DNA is TGTGCCATCAGTGAGACAGAGAACACTGAAGCTTTCTTT.

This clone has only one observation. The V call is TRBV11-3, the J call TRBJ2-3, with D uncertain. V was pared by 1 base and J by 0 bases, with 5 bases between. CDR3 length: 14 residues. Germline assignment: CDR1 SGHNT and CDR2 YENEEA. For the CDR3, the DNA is TGTGCCAGCAGCTTAGCCAGGAGCACAGATACGCAGTATTTT. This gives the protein CASSLARSTDTQYF.